This T cell receptor (beta chain) was identified during a study of blood T cell repertoires in COVID-19. The assay was immunoSEQ multiplex PCR, and TCRdb's table has in-frame clones only and misses some. The repertoire consists of 100,000 to 150,000 clones, with approximately 85% occurring once and the leading ten covering around 3%. The CDR3 consists of 15 residues. From germline, CDR1 is LNHNV and CDR2 YYDKDF (reference sequence). With 0 bases clipped from V and 6 bases from J, the junction kept 7 bases outside the gene matches. Material: peripheral blood. This sequence originates from a woman aged 80 or over with COVID-19, enrolled during active disease. This chain links TRBV15 with TRBJ2-7, with 8 bases aligning to TRBD1. CDR3 in DNA: TGTGCCACCAGCAGAGAGACAGGGGTCGCCGGCGAGCAGTACTTC. It codes for CATSRETGVAGEQYF. Based on the CDR3 plus reference TRBV15 and TRBJ2-7, the full variable domain is DAMVIQNPRYQVTQFGKPVTLSCSQTLNHNVMYWYQQKSSQAPKLLFHYYDKDFNNEADTPDNFQSRRPNTSFCFLDIRSPGLGDTAMYLCATSRETGVAGEQYFGPGTRLTVT.